This entry describes one T cell receptor (beta chain). No antigen is known for it. Per-base quality was not reported, and no clone a single base away is much larger than it. Here V drops 6 bases and J drops 6 bases, and the junction holds 6 bases not matched to any gene. The germline V gene gives CDR1 as MDHEN and CDR2 as SYDVKM. The CDR3 runs 15 amino acids, cysteine and phenylalanine included. Only CDR3 DNA remains: 45 bases, in frame from the first base. Library creation used the immunoSEQ multiplex PCR assay. Held by TCRdb, this immuneACCESS table contains in-frame sequences only and omits some clones. Under half of the omission traces to an unresolved V gene where checked; the cause of the rest is unknown. The sample has roughly 83,000 clones on record, about 92% of them singletons. Approximately 0.25% of the sample goes to the ten largest clones. The data belong to a study of technical replicates of blood from a few donors (dated by TCRdb to between 2016 and 2019).

The sample consisted of T cells isolated from PBMCs. The sequence links TRBV28 to TRBJ1-5, and 12 bases in between align with TRBD1. This TCR derives from a human donor in good health. This receptor carries the CDR3 CASRIPGQGAQPQHF. The DNA is TGTGCCAGCAGAATACCGGGACAGGGGGCTCAGCCCCAGCATTTT. The CDR3, completed at both ends by the reference TRBV28 and TRBJ1-5 genes, gives the full variable domain DVKVTQSSRYLVKRTGEKVFLECVQDMDHENMFWYRQDPGLGLRLIYFSYDVKMKEKGDIPEGYSVSREKKERFSLILESASTNQTSMYLCASRIPGQGAQPQHFGDGTRLSIL.